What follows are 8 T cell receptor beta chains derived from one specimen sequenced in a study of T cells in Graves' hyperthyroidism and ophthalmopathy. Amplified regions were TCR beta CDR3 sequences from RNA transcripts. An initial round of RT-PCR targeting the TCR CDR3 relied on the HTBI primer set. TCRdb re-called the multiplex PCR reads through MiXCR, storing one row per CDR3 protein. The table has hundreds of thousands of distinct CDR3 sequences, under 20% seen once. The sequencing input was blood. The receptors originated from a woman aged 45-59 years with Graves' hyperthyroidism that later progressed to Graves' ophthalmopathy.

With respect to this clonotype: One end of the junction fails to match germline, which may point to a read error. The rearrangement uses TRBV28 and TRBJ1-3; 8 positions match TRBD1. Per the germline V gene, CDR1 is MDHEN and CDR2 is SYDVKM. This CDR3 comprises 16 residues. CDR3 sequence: CASSLLTGDSGNTIYF. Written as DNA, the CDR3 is TGTGCCAGCAGCCTCCTGACAGGGGATTCTGGAAACACAATATATTTT. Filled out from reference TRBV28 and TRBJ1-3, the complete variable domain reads DVKVTQSSRYLVKRTGEKVFLECVQDMDHENMFWYRQDPGLGLRLIYFSYDVKMKEKGDIPEGYSVSREKKERFSLILESASTNQTSMYLCASSLLTGDSGNTIYFGEGSWLTVV.

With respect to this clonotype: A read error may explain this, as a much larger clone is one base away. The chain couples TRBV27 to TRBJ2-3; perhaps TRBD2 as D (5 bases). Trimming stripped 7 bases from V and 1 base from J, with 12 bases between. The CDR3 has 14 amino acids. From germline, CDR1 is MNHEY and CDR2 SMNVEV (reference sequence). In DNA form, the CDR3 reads TGTGCCAGCACCCCGTCGCGGGGCACAGATACGCAGTATTTT. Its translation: CASTPSRGTDTQYF.

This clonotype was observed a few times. The CDR3 coding sequence is TGTGCCAGCAGCGTAGACTTGCTGAGGGAAGAGACCCAGTACTTC. Translating it yields CASSVDLLREETQYF. The chain has TRBV9 and TRBJ2-5; D is possibly TRBD2 (5 bases). Germline CDR1 is SGDLS and CDR2 is YYNGEE. Trimming removed 0 bases at V and 3 bases at J, with 12 bases between. CDR3 length equals 15 residues.

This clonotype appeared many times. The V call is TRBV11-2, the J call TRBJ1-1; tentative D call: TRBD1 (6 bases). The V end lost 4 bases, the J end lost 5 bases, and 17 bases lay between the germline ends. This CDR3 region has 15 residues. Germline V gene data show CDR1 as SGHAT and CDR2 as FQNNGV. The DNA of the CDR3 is TGTGCCAGCAGCTCATTAGACAGGTCCTGGACTGAAGCTTTCTTT. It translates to CASSSLDRSWTEAFF.

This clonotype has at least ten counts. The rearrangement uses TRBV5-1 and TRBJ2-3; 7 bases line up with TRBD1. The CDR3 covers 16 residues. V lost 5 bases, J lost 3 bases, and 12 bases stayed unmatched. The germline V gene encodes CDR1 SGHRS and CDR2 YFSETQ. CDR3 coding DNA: TGCGCCAGCAGTCGCCCGAAACAGGGGATAACAGATACGCAGTATTTT. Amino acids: CASSRPKQGITDTQYF. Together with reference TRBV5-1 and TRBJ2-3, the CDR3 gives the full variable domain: KAGVTQTPRYLIKTRGQQVTLSCSPISGHRSVSWYQQTPGQGLQFLFEYFSETQRNKGNFPGRFSGRQFSNSRSEMNVSTLELGDSALYLCASSRPKQGITDTQYFGPGTRLTVL.

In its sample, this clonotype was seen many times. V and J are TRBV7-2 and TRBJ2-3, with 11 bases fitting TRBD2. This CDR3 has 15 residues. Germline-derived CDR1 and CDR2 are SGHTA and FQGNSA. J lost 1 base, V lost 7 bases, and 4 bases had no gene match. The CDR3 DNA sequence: TGTGCCAGCAACCTACTAGCGGGGGGCACAGATACGCAGTATTTT. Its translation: CASNLLAGGTDTQYF.

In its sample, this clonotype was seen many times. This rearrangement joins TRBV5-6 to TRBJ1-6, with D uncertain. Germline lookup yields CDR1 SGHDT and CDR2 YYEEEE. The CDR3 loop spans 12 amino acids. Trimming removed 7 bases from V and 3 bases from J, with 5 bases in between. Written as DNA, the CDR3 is TGTGCCAGCGAAATCTATAATTCACCCCTCCACTTT. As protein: CASEIYNSPLHF.

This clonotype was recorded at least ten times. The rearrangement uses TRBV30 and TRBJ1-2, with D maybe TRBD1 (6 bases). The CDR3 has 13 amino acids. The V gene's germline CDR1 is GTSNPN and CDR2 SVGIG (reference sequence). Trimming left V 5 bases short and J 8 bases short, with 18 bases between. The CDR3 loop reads CAWGTGGAKGYTF. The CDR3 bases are TGTGCCTGGGGTACCGGGGGGGCCAAGGGCTACACCTTC.